This T cell receptor (beta chain) was recovered during a study of shared clonotypes between healthy human individuals. Looking at the study overall: Per donor, three plates held CD4 naive cells, three held CD4 memory, two held CD8 naive and one held CD8 memory.

This CDR3 contains 14 residues. Germline V gene data show CDR1 as MNHEY and CDR2 as SMNVEV (reference sequence). V dropped 2 bases and J dropped 3 bases, with 11 bases sitting between them. As concerns this clone: This sample includes further DNA sequences coding for the same CDR3.

It was 200 to 250 ng DNA, some 30,000 T cell genomes, that sorted-subset replicate PCRs used. This table comes from immunoSEQ multiplex PCR, and its TCRdb copy is limited to in-frame clones, with some not included. The profile shows approximately 2,200,000 clones, under 95% of them singletons. Only CD45RO-negative cells positively selected for CCR7 counted as naive CD8 cells, so terminally differentiated effector memory CD45RA+ cells were excluded. V and J are TRBV27 and TRBJ2-7, with D possibly being TRBD1 (5 bases). The sequenced sample consisted of naive CD8+ T cells from PBMCs. This TCR was sampled from a man aged 18 to 29 in good health. Some clones in this sample may be carry-over from other donors' samples. The CDR3 here is CASSLSAGHYEQYF. In nucleotides, the CDR3 is TGTGCCAGCAGTTTAAGCGCAGGGCACTACGAGCAGTACTTC.